This T cell receptor (beta chain) was sequenced during a study of long-term antiretroviral therapy in people with HIV. Comment on this clone: Its antigen is unknown.

Investigators performed immunoSEQ version v3.0 at survey level. The method was immunoSEQ multiplex PCR; TCRdb's version includes in-frame clones alone and lacks a portion of them. The sample shows around 17,000 clones, 76% of them seen only once. CDR1 and CDR2 from the germline V gene are GTSNPN and SVGIG (reference sequence). Unmatched junction bases numbered 4, after V lost 2 bases and J lost 7 bases. The CDR3 has 14 residues. Regarding the study as a whole: All time points showed a repertoire dominated by clones expanded before ART. Relative to transplant donor controls, diversity remained lower despite increasing after ART.

The clonotype comes from a woman in her forties or fifties with HIV. The chain uses TRBV30 and TRBJ1-6; 8 bases line up with TRBD1. Sample: unsorted PBMCs, taken around 2.5 years before starting antiretroviral therapy. CDR3 residues: CAWSRGQDNSPLHF. CDR3 DNA: TGTGCCTGGAGTCGGGGACAGGACAATTCACCCCTCCACTTT.